These T cell receptor beta chains were read from a single sample in a study of cytomegalovirus exposure and HLA in healthy donors. Sequenced by immunoSEQ multiplex PCR; TCRdb stores in-frame clones only, minus some. The sample yields about 190,000 clones, 81% seen once. Sequenced input: PBMCs. These receptor sequences come from a man in his forties in good health and CMV-seropositive. Both conserved end residues are part of each CDR3. The D gene is left open where the match is weak.

TRBD1	TRBV6-1	TRBJ1-1	CASEAGTAQNTEAFF
TRBD1	TRBV5-1	TRBJ1-1	CASRPTGGTEAFF
.	TRBV7-9	TRBJ2-1	CASSPEGSYYNEQFF
TRBD1	TRBV5-1	TRBJ2-7	CASSLLDRSYEQYF
TRBD2	TRBV6-1	.	CASSEGGGESYEQYF
.	TRBV7-2	TRBJ2-5	CASSITGYSETQYF
.	TRBV4-1	TRBJ1-2	CASSQDRGDGGGYTF
.	TRBV6-1	TRBJ1-2	CASSSSDRSYGYTF
.	TRBV7-9	TRBJ1-1	CASSRQGNTEAFF
TRBD1	TRBV6-5	TRBJ2-7	CASSYSGGLGYEQYF
.	TRBV30	TRBJ2-3	CAWAPPTLYQDTQYF
.	TRBV27	TRBJ2-7	CASSLSPSDEQYF
.	TRBV6-5	TRBJ2-2	CASSLQTTTGELFF
.	TRBV2	TRBJ1-4	CASSWRQSATNEKLFF
TRBD1	TRBV28	TRBJ1-1	CASSLGQGRAFF
TRBD2	TRBV18	TRBJ2-3	CASSAQRGGSDTQYF
.	TRBV7-9	TRBJ2-7	CASSFRGAYEQYF
.	TRBV2	TRBJ1-2	CASNGDNTNYGYTF
TRBD1	TRBV25-1	TRBJ2-2	CASSDLQGEFGELFF
TRBD1	TRBV28	TRBJ2-1	CASRGQGKIDEQFF
TRBD1	TRBV4-1	TRBJ1-1	CASSQAQGAITEAFF